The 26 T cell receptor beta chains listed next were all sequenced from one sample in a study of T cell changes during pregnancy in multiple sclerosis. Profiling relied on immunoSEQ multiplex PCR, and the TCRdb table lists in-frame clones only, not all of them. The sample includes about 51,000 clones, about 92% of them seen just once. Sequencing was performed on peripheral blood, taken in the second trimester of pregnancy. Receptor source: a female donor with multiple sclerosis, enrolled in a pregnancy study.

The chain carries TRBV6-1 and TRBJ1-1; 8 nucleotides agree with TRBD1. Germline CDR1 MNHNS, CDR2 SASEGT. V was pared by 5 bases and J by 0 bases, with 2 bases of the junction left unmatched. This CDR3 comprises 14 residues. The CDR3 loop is CASSLDRVNTEAFF. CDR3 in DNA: TGTGCCAGCAGTTTGGACAGGGTGAACACTGAAGCTTTCTTT.

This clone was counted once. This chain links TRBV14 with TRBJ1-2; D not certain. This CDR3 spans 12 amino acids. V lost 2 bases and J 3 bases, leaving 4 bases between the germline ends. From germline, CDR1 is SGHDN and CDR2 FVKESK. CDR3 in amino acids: CASSQQDYGYTF. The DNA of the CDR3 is TGTGCCAGCAGCCAACAGGACTATGGCTACACCTTC. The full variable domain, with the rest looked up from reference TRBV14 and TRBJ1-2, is EAGVTQFPSHSVIEKGQTVTLRCDPISGHDNLYWYRRVMGKEIKFLLHFVKESKQDESGMPNNRFLAERTGGTYSTLKVQPAELEDSGVYFCASSQQDYGYTFGSGTRLTVV.

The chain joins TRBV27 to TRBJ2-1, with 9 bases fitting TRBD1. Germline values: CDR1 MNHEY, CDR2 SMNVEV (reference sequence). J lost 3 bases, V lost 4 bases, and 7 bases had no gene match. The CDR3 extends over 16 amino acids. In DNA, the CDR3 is TGTGCCAGCAGTTACCCGGGACAGGGAAGCTACAATGAGCAGTTCTTC. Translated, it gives CASSYPGQGSYNEQFF.

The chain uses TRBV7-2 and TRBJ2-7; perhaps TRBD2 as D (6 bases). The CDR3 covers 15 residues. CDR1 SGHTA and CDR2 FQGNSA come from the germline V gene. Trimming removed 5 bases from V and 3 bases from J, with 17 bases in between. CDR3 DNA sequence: TGTGCCAGCAGCCACGACTTGACGGGAGTCTACGAGCAGTACTTC. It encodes CASSHDLTGVYEQYF.

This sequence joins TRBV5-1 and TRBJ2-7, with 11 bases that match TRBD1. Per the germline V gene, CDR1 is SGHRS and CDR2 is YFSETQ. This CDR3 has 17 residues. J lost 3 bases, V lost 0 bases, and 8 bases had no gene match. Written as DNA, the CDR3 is TGCGCCAGCAGCTTGGGGGACAGGGGGGCGCGGTACTACGAGCAGTACTTC. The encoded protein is CASSLGDRGARYYEQYF.

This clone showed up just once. This CDR3 reads CASSVGQGGYGYTF. CDR3 nucleotides: TGTGCCAGCAGCGTTGGCCAGGGGGGCTATGGCTACACCTTC. The chain employs TRBV9 and TRBJ1-2, with TRBD1 matching 7 bases. Germline V lookup: CDR1 SGDLS, CDR2 YYNGEE. This CDR3 spans 14 amino acids. The V and J ends lost 2 bases and 4 bases, in that order; junction bases with no gene match: 5.

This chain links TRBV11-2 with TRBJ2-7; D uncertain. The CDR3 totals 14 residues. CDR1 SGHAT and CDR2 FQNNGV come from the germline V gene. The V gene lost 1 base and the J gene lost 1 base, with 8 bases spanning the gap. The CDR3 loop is CASSLGGTSYEQYF. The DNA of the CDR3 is TGTGCCAGCAGCTTAGGCGGCACATCCTACGAGCAGTACTTC.

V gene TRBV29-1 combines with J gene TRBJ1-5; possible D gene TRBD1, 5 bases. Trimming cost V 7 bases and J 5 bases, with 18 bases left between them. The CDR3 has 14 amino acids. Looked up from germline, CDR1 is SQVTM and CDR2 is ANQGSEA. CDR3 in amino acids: CSGSDSLLDQPQHF. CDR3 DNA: TGCAGCGGATCCGACAGCCTTCTGGATCAGCCCCAGCATTTT.

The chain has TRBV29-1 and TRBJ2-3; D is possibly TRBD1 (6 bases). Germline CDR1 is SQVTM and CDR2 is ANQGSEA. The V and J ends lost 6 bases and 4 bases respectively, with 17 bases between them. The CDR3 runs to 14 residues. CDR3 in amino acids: CSVAGTPESDTQYF. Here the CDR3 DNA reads TGCAGCGTGGCCGGGACACCCGAGTCAGATACGCAGTATTTT.

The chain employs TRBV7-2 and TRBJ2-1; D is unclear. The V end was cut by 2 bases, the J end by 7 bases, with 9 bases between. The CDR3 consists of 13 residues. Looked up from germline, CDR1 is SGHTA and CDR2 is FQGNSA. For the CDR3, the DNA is TGTGCCAGCAGCTTATTCGTATTGAATGAGCAGTTCTTC. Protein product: CASSLFVLNEQFF.

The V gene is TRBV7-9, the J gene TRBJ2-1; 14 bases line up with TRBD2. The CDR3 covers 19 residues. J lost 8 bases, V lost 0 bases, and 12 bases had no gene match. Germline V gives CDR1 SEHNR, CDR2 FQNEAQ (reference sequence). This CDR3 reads CASSLAKGGTSGSTDEQFF. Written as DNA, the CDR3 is TGTGCCAGCAGCTTAGCGAAGGGCGGGACTAGCGGGAGCACGGATGAGCAGTTCTTC.

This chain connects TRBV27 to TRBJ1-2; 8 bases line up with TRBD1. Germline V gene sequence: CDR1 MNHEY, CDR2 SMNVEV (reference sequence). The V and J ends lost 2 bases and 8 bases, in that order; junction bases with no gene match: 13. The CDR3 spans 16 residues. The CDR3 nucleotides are TGTGCCAGCAGTTTACAGGGGCAGGGGGCAAAGGGGGGCTACACCTTC. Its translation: CASSLQGQGAKGGYTF.

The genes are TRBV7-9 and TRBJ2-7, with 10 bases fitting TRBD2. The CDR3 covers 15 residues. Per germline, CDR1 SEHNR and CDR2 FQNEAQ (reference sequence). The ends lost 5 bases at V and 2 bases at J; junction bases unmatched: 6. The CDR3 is CASSAASGSTYEQYF. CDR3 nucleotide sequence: TGTGCCAGCAGCGCGGCTAGCGGGAGTACCTACGAGCAGTACTTC.

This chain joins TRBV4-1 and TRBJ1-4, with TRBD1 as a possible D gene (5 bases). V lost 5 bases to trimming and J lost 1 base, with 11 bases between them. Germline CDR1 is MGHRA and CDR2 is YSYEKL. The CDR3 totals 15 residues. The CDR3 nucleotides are TGCGCCAGCAGCTCAACAGGTGGAACTAATGAAAAACTGTTTTTT. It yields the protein CASSSTGGTNEKLFF.

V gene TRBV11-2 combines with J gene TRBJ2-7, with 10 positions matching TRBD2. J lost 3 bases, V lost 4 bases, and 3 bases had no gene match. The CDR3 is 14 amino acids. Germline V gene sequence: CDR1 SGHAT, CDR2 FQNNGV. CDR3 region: CASSWGTSVYEQYF. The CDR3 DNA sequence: TGTGCCAGCAGCTGGGGGACTAGCGTCTACGAGCAGTACTTC.

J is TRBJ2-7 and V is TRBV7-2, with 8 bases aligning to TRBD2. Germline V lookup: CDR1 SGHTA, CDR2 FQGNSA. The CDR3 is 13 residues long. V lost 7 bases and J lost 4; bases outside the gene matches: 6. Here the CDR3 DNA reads TGTGCCAGCACCTACGGGGGGGCTTACGAGCAGTACTTC. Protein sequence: CASTYGGAYEQYF.

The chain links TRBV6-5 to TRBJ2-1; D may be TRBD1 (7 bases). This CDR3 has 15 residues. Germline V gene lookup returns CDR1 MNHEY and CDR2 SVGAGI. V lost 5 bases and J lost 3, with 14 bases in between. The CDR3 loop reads CASSATGTFYNEQFF. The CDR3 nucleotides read TGTGCCAGCAGTGCGACAGGGACTTTCTACAATGAGCAGTTCTTC.

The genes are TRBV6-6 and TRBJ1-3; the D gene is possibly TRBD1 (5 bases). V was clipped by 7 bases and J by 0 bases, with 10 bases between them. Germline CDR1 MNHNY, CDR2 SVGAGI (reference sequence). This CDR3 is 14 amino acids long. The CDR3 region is CASTFDSSGNTIYF. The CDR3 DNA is TGTGCCAGCACGTTCGACAGCTCTGGAAACACCATATATTTT.

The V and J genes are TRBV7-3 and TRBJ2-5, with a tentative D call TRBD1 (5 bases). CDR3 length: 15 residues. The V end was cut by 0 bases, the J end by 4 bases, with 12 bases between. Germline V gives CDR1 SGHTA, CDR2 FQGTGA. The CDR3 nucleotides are TGTGCCAGCAGCTTAACGGTGGGGCGAGGAGAGACCCAGTACTTC. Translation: CASSLTVGRGETQYF.

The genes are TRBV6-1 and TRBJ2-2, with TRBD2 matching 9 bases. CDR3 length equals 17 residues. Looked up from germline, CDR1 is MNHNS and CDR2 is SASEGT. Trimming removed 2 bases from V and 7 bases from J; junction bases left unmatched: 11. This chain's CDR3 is CASSESSSGAIGGELFF. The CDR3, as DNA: TGTGCCAGCAGTGAATCCTCTAGCGGGGCCATCGGCGGGGAGCTGTTTTTT.

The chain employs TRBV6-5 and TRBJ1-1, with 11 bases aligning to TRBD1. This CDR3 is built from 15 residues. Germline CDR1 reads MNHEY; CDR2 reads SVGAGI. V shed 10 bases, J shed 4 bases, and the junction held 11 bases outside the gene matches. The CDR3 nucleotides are TGTGCCACCAAGTTGGGGACAGGGGGTGGCACTGAAGCTTTCTTT. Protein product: CATKLGTGGGTEAFF.

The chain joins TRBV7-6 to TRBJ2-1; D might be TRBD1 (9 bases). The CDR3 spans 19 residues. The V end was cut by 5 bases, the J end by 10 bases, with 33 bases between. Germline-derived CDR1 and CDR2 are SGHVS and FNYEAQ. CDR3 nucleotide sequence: TGTGCCAGCAGCCCGTACGACCCTACAGGGGGCTACCGACTAGCGGAGCAGTTCTTC. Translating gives CASSPYDPTGGYRLAEQFF.

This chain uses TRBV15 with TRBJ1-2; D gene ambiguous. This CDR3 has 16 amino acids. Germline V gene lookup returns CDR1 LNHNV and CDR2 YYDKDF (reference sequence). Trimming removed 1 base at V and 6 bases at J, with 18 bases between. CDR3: CATSRGAGVWSDGYTF. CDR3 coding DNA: TGTGCCACCAGCAGAGGGGCGGGCGTCTGGAGTGATGGCTACACCTTC.

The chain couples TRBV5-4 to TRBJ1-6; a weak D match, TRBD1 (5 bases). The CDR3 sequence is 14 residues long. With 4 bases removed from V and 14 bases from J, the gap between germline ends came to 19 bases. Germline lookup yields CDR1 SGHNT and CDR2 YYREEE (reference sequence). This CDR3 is CASSRGTREVTLHF. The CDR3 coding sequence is TGTGCCAGCAGCCGGGGGACCCGGGAGGTAACCCTCCACTTT.

The CDR3 bases are TGTGCCAGTTCGGGACAGGCGTCTTACAATGAGCAGTTCTTC. As protein: CASSGQASYNEQFF. The chain has TRBV19 and TRBJ2-1; 8 nucleotides agree with TRBD1. The germline CDR1 and CDR2 sequences are LNHDA and SQIVND (reference sequence). V lost 8 bases to trimming and J lost 4 bases; unmatched junction nucleotides: 7. The CDR3 spans 14 residues. The full variable domain, rest sourced from reference TRBV19 and TRBJ2-1, is DGGITQSPKYLFRKEGQNVTLSCEQNLNHDAMYWYRQDPGQGLRLIYYSQIVNDFQKGDIAEGYSVSREKKESFPLTVTSAQKNPTAFYLCASSGQASYNEQFFGPGTRLTVL.

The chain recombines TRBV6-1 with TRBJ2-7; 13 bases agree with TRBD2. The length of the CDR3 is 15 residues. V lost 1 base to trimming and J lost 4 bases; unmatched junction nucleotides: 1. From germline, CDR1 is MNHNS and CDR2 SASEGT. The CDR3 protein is CASSEGTSGSYEQYF. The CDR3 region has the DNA TGTGCCAGCAGTGAAGGGACTAGCGGGAGTTACGAGCAGTACTTC.